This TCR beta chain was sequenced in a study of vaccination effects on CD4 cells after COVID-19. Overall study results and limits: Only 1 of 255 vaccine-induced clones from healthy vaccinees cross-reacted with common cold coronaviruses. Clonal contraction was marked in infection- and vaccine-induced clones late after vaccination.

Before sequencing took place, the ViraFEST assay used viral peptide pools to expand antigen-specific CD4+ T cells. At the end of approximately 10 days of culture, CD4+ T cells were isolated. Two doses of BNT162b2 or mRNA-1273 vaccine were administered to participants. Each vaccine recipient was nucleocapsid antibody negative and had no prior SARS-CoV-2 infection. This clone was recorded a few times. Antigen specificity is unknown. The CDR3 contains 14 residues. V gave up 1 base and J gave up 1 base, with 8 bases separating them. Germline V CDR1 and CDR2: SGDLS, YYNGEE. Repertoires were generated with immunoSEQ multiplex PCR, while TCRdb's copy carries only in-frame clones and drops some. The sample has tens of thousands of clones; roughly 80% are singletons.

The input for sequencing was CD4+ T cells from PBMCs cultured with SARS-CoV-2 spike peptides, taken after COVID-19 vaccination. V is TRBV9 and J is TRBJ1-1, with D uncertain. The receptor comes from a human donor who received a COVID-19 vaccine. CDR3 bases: TGTGCCAGCAGCGTATTTCCAGAGAACACTGAAGCTTTCTTT. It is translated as CASSVFPENTEAFF.